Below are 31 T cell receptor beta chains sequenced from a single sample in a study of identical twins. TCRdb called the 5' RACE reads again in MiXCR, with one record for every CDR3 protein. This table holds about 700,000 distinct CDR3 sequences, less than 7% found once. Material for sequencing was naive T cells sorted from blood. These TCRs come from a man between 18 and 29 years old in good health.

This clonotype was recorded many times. CDR3 loop: CASSQDLGSGRAHEQYF. In nucleotides, the CDR3 is TGCGCCAGCAGCCAAGATCTGGGTAGCGGGAGGGCCCACGAGCAGTACTTC. V usage is TRBV4-3 and J usage is TRBJ2-7; TRBD2 matches at 11 bases. After removal of 0 bases from V and 5 bases from J, the junction contained 9 bases not matched to a gene. The CDR3 covers 17 residues. CDR1 LGHNA and CDR2 YSLEER come from the germline V gene.

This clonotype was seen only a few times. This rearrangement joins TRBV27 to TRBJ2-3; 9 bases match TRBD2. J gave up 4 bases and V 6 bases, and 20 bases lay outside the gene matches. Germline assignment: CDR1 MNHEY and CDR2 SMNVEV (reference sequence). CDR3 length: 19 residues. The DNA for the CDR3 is TGTGCCAGCAGGGCAGACAGGTGGGGTGGCGGGAGGGCCGCAGATACGCAGTATTTT. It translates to CASRADRWGGGRAADTQYF.

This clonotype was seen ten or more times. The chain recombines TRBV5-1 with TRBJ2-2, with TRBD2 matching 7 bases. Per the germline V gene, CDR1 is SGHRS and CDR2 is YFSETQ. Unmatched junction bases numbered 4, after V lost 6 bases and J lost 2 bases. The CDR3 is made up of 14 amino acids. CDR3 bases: TGCGCCAGCAATCGGGGGGTAAACACCGGGGAGCTGTTTTTT. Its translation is CASNRGVNTGELFF.

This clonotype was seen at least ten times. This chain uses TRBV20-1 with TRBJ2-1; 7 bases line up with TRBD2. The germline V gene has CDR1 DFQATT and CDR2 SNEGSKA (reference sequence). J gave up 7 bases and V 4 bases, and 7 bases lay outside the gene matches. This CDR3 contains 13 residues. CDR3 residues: CSATAGVGNEQFF. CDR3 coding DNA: TGCAGTGCTACGGCGGGAGTGGGTAATGAGCAGTTCTTC.

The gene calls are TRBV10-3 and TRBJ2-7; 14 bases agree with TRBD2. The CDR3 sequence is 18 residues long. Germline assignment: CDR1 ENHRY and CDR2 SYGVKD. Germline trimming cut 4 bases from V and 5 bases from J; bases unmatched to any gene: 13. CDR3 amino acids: CAISARRGTSGRPHEQYF. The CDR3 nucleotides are TGTGCCATCAGTGCAAGGCGGGGGACTAGCGGGAGACCGCACGAGCAGTACTTC.

The CDR3 DNA reads TGTGCTAGTGGTTTGTTTACAGGGGGGACTCTGTCCTACAATGAGCAGTTCTTC. Its translation is CASGLFTGGTLSYNEQFF. The rearrangement joins TRBV12-5 to TRBJ2-1; TRBD1 aligns across 8 bases. From germline, CDR1 is LGHNT and CDR2 FRNRAP. The length of the CDR3 is 18 residues. V dropped 2 bases and J dropped 1; count of bases not matched to a gene: 10.

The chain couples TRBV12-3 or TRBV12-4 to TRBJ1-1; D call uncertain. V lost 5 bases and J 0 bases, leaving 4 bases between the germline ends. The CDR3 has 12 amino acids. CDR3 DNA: TGTGCCAGCAGTCGTCTGAACACTGAAGCTTTCTTT. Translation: CASSRLNTEAFF.

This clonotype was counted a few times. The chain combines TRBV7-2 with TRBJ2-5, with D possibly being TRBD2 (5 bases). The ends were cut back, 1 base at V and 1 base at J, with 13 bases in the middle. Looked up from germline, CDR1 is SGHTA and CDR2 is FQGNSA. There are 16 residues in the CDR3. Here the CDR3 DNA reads TGTGCCAGCAGCTTAGTCGAGGGCGGCCGCCAAGAGACCCAGTACTTC. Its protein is CASSLVEGGRQETQYF.

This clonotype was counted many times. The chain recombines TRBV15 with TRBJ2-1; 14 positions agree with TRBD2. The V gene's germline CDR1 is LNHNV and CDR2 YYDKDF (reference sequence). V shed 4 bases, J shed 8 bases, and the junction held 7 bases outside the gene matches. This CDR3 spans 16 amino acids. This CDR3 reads CATSTRGTSGSHEQFF. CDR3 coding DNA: TGTGCCACCAGCACCAGGGGGACTAGCGGGAGCCATGAGCAGTTCTTC.

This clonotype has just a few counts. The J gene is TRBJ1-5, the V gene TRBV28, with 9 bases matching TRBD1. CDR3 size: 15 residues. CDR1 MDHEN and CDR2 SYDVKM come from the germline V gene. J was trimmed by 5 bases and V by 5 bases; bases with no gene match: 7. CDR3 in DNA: TGTGCCAGCAGTCCCCCGGGACAGGGACATCAGCCCCAGCATTTT. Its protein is CASSPPGQGHQPQHF.

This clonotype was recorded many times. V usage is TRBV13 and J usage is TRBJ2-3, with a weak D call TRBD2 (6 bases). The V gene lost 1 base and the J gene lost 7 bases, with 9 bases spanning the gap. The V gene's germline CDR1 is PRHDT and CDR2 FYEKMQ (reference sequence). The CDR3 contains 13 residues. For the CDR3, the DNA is TGTGCCAGCAGCTTAGTTCGGGGGAATACGCAGTATTTT. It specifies CASSLVRGNTQYF.

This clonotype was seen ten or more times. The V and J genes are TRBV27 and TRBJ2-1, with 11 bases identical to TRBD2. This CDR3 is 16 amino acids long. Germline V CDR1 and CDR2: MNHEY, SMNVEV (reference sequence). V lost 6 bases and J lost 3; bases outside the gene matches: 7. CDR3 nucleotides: TGTGCCAGCAGACCCTCTAGCGGGGGGTACTACAATGAGCAGTTCTTC. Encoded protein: CASRPSSGGYYNEQFF.

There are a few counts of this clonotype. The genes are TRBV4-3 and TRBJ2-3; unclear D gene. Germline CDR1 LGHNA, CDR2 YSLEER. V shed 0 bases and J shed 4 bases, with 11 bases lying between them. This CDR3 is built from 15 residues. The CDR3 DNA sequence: TGCGCCAGCAGCCAAGATAGCCCTGGGGCAGATACGCAGTATTTT. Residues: CASSQDSPGADTQYF.

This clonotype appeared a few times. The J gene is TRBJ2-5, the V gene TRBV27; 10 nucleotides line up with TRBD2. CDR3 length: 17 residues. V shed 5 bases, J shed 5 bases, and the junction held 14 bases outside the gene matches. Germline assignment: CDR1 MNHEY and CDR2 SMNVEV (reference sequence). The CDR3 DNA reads TGTGCCAGCAGTAGACAGGGACCCAAGACTAGCGGGGAGACCCAGTACTTC. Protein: CASSRQGPKTSGETQYF.

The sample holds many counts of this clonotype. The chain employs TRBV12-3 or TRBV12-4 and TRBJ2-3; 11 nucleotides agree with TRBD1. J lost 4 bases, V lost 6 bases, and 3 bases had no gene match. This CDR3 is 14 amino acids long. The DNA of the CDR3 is TGTGCCAGCAGGGACAGGGGGCTGTCAGATACGCAGTATTTT. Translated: CASRDRGLSDTQYF.

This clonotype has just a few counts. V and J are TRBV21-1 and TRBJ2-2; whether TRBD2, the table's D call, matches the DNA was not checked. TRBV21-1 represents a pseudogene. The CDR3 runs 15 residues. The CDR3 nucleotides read TGTGCCAGGGGCCTAGCGGGAGCCCAGTGCGGGGAGCTGTTTTTT. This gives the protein CARGLAGAQCGELFF.

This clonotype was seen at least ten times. The CDR3 DNA follows: TGTGCCAGCAGTTTCCGGGTCGGGGGAGGGTATGAGCAGTTCTTC. It translates to CASSFRVGGGYEQFF. V gene TRBV12-3 or TRBV12-4 combines with J gene TRBJ2-1; 7 bases align to TRBD2. The junction had 10 bases not matched to a gene; V was cut back by 3 bases and J by 8 bases. The CDR3 extends over 15 amino acids.

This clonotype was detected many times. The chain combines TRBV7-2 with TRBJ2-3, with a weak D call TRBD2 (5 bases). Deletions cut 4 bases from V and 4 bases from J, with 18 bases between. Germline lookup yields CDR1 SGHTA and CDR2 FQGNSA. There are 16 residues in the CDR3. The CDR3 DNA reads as TGTGCCAGCAGCTCAGGCGGACTCCACGGGCCAGATACGCAGTATTTT. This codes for CASSSGGLHGPDTQYF.

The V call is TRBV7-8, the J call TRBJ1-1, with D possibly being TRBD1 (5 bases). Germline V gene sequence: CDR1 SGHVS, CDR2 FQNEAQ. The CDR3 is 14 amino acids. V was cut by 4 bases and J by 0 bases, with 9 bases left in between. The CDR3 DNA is TGTGCCAGCAGCTCGACAGAAGTGAACACTGAAGCTTTCTTT. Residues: CASSSTEVNTEAFF.

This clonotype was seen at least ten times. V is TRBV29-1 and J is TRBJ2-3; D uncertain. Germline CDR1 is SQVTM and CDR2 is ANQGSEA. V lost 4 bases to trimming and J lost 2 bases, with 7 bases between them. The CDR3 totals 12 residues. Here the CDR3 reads CSVGASTDTQYF. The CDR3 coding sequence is TGCAGCGTTGGGGCCTCCACAGATACGCAGTATTTT.

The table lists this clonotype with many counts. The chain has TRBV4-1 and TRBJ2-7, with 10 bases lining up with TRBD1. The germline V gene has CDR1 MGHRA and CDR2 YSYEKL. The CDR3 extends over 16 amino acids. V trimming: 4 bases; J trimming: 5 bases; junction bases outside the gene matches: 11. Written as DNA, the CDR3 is TGCGCCAGCAGCCCAGACCGGGACAGGGGAATCCACGAGCAGTACTTC. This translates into CASSPDRDRGIHEQYF.

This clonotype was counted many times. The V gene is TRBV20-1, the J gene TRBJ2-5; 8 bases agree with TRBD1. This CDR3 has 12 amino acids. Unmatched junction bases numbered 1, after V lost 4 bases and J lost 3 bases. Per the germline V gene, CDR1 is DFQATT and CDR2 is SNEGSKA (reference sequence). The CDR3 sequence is CSATGGEETQYF. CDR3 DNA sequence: TGCAGTGCTACAGGGGGCGAAGAGACCCAGTACTTC.

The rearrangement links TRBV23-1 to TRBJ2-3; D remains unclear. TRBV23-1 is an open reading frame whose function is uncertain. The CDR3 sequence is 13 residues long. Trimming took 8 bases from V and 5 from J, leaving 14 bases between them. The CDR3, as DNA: TGCGCCAGCGTCGCGCGGAAACTAGATACGCAGTATTTT. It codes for CASVARKLDTQYF.

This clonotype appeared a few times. The CDR3 nucleotides are TGTGCCATCAAGCGGTCTGGGGCCAACGTCCTGACTTTC. This codes for CAIKRSGANVLTF. J is TRBJ2-6 and V is TRBV10-3; D may be TRBD2 (5 bases). CDR1 and CDR2 (germline): ENHRY, SYGVKD. Trimming pared 7 bases from V and 1 base from J, leaving 5 bases between. CDR3 length: 13 residues.

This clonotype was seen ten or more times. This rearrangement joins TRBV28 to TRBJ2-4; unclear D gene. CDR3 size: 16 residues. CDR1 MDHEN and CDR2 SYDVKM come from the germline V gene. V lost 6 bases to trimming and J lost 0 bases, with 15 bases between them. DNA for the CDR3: TGTGCCAGCAGCCCCAATTTCCGCCTAGCCAAAAACATTCAGTACTTC. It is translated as CASSPNFRLAKNIQYF. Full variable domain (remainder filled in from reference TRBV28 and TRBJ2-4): DVKVTQSSRYLVKRTGEKVFLECVQDMDHENMFWYRQDPGLGLRLIYFSYDVKMKEKGDIPEGYSVSREKKERFSLILESASTNQTSMYLCASSPNFRLAKNIQYFGAGTRLSVL.

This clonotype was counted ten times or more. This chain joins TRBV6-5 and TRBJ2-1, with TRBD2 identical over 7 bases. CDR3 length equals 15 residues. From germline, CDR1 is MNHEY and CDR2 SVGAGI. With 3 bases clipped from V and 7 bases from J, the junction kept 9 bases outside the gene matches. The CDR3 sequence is CASSYRRENSNEQFF. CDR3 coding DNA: TGTGCCAGCAGTTATCGGCGGGAGAATTCGAATGAGCAGTTCTTC.

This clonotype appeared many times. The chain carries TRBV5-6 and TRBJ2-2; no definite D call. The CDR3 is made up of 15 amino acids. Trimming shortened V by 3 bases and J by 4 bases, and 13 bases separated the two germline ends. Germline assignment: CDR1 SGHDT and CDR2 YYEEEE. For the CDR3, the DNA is TGTGCCAGCAGCTCCGGCCCAGCACCCACCGGGGAGCTGTTTTTT. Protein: CASSSGPAPTGELFF.

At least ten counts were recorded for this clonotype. The CDR3 loop reads CASSLAWGADIQYF. For the CDR3, the DNA is TGTGCCAGCAGCTTAGCGTGGGGAGCGGACATTCAGTACTTC. The chain joins TRBV7-9 to TRBJ2-4, with D possibly being TRBD2 (5 bases). Germline V gene data show CDR1 as SEHNR and CDR2 as FQNEAQ (reference sequence). The V gene lost 0 bases and the J gene lost 8 bases, with 11 bases spanning the gap. CDR3 length: 14 residues.

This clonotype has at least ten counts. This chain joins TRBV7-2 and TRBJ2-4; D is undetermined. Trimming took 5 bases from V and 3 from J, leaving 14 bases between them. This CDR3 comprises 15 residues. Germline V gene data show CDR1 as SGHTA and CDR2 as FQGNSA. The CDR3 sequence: CASSPFSNDKNIQYF. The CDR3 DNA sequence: TGTGCCAGCAGCCCTTTTAGTAATGACAAAAACATTCAGTACTTC.

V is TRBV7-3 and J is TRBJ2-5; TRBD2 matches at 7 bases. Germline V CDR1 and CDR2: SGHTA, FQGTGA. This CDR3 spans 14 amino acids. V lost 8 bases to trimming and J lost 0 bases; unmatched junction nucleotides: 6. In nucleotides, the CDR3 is TGTGCCAGCGGGGGGGACCGACACCAAGAGACCCAGTACTTC. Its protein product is CASGGDRHQETQYF.

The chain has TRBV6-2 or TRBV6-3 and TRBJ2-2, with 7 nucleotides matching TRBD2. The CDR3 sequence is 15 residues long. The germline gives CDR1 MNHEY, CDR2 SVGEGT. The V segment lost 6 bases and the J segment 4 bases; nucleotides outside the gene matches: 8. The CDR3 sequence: CASRRSSGRTGELFF. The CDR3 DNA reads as TGTGCCAGCAGACGCTCTAGCGGACGCACCGGGGAGCTGTTTTTT.